This entry describes one T cell receptor (beta chain). Its antigen remains unknown. Here immunoSEQ multiplex PCR was the method, and the copy in TCRdb shows in-frame clones only, minus some. The sample shows about 90,000 clones, roughly 80% of them seen only once. Unmatched junction bases numbered 5, after V lost 1 base and J lost 7 bases. This CDR3 contains 16 residues. Germline assignment: CDR1 SGDLS and CDR2 YYNGEE. The data belong to a study of cytomegalovirus exposure and HLA in healthy donors. Study at large: The roughly 130 validation repertoires, a later analysis reported, used the same platform as the roughly 660 repertoires from the first cohort. Study-level results: Investigators reported 164 TCR beta chains as tied to cytomegalovirus. The CMV antigen specificity of a few CMV-associated chains was confirmed through in vitro analysis.

Sample: PBMCs. This sequence joins TRBV9 and TRBJ2-2; 12 bases match TRBD2. The receptor's source is a woman younger than 35 in good health and CMV-seropositive. The CDR3 loop reads CASSVLAGGPGGELFF. CDR3 coding DNA: TGTGCCAGCAGCGTACTAGCGGGGGGGCCAGGCGGGGAGCTGTTTTTT. The variable domain in full, completed from reference TRBV9 and TRBJ2-2, reads DSGVTQTPKHLITATGQRVTLRCSPRSGDLSVYWYQQSLDQGLQFLIQYYNGEERAKGNILERFSAQQFPDLHSELNLSSLELGDSALYFCASSVLAGGPGGELFFGEGSRLTVL.